The 8 T cell receptor beta chains below all came from one sample that was sequenced in a study of shared clonotypes between healthy human individuals. Measured with immunoSEQ multiplex PCR; TCRdb has only the in-frame clones, and not every one. The top ten clones hold approximately 1.8% of a sample with roughly 700,000 clones, around 72% of them seen once. Material: memory CD4+ T cells sorted from blood. Noted subset: CD45RA-negative fraction. The receptors come from a woman between 25 and 40 years old in good health.

The chain links TRBV19 to TRBJ2-2, with a tentative D call TRBD1 (6 bases). The CDR3 contains 15 residues. Germline V gene sequence: CDR1 LNHDA, CDR2 SQIVND (reference sequence). The V and J ends lost 10 bases and 3 bases respectively, with 18 bases between them. DNA for the CDR3: TGTGCCACCAGACAGGTTAAACGAGACACCGGGGAGCTGTTTTTT. Translation gives CATRQVKRDTGELFF.

The chain joins TRBV6-5 to TRBJ2-7; the D call may be TRBD1 or TRBD2 (6 bases each). The CDR3 has 14 amino acids. Germline V gives CDR1 MNHEY, CDR2 SVGAGI. V was pared by 8 bases and J by 1 base, with 15 bases between. The CDR3 coding sequence is TGTGCCAGCGCCTTACGGGGGCCATCCTACGAGCAGTACTTC. Translation gives CASALRGPSYEQYF.

This clone was observed once. The V and J genes are TRBV27 and TRBJ1-5; TRBD1 agrees at 10 bases. CDR3 size: 14 residues. In germline, CDR1 is MNHEY, CDR2 SMNVEV (reference sequence). V was clipped by 1 base and J by 7 bases; unmatched bases: 1. CDR3 coding DNA: TGTGCCAGCAGTTTATGGACAGGGGGGCAGCCCCAGCATTTT. Its translation: CASSLWTGGQPQHF.

The J gene is TRBJ2-1, the V gene TRBV4-1; 12 positions agree with TRBD2. The CDR3 length is 18 residues. Germline loops: CDR1 MGHRA, CDR2 YSYEKL. Trimming at V came to 1 base and at J to 0 bases, leaving 4 bases not matched to a gene. The CDR3 sequence: CASSQGTSGAGSYNEQFF. The CDR3 coding sequence is TGCGCCAGCAGCCAAGGGACTAGCGGGGCGGGCTCCTACAATGAGCAGTTCTTC.

The chain is built from TRBV5-1 and TRBJ2-7; no definite D call. Per germline, CDR1 SGHRS and CDR2 YFSETQ. V was pared by 7 bases and J by 5 bases, with 7 bases between. CDR3 length: 10 amino acids. Here the CDR3 reads CASCGHEQYF. CDR3 DNA: TGCGCCAGCTGCGGACACGAGCAGTACTTC.

The rearrangement links TRBV9 to TRBJ2-7, with D unclear. Germline assignment: CDR1 SGDLS and CDR2 YYNGEE. The V end lost 4 bases, the J end lost 2 bases, and 16 bases lay between the germline ends. This CDR3 is built from 15 residues. The CDR3 reads CASSPDWAATYEQYF. The CDR3 nucleotides read TGTGCCAGCAGCCCAGACTGGGCGGCAACCTACGAGCAGTACTTC.

This rearrangement joins TRBV25-1 to TRBJ2-7, with TRBD1 as a possible D gene (5 bases). This CDR3 contains 13 residues. V was trimmed by 2 bases and J by 4 bases, leaving 9 bases between them. Germline V CDR1 and CDR2: MGHDK, SYGVNS. The CDR3 bases are TGTGCCAGCAGTGAACCTGGGGCATACGAGCAGTACTTC. This gives the protein CASSEPGAYEQYF.

The V and J genes are TRBV18 and TRBJ2-5, with D possibly TRBD1 on 6 matching bases. Trimming took off 4 bases at V and 0 bases at J, with 9 bases between the two ends. Germline CDR1 KGHSH, CDR2 LQKENI. This CDR3 is 14 amino acids long. CDR3 DNA sequence: TGTGCCAGCTCACGCACAGGGTACCAAGAGACCCAGTACTTC. This translates into CASSRTGYQETQYF.